The 32 T cell receptor beta chains below were found in one sample sequenced in a study of beta chain features in type 1 diabetes. Of the isolated RNA, all was reverse transcribed, and so the sequenced material was expressed TCRB transcripts. Data came from immunoSEQ multiplex PCR; TCRdb stores just in-frame clones and leaves some out. This table holds under 850,000 clones, about an eighth found once. For these TCRs, the target antigens are not known. Overall study findings and caveats: Shortening that was moderate but significant affected the TCRB CDR3s of Type 1 diabetes patients in all four CD4+ subsets.

Material: naive CD4+ T cells from blood. These receptor sequences come from a man between 18 and 29 years old with type 1 diabetes.

The table lists this clone with a few counts. The rearrangement uses TRBV25-1 and TRBJ1-1; D ambiguous. The germline V gene encodes CDR1 MGHDK and CDR2 SYGVNS. CDR3 size: 15 residues. Trimming cost V 1 base and J 3 bases, with 12 bases left between them. For the CDR3, the DNA is TGTGCCAGCAGTGAATCAGGTACCGGGGACACTGAAGCTTTCTTT. It yields the protein CASSESGTGDTEAFF.

A few counts support this clone. Other DNA sequences in the sample encode the same CDR3. V gene TRBV5-1 combines with J gene TRBJ2-2; D uncertain. V was pared by 0 bases and J by 1 base, with 4 bases between. Germline lookup yields CDR1 SGHRS and CDR2 YFSETQ. There are 14 residues in the CDR3. The CDR3 nucleotides read TGCGCCAGCAGCTTGGGACGGAACACCGGGGAGCTGTTTTTT. This encodes CASSLGRNTGELFF. The full variable domain, in which reference TRBV5-1 and TRBJ2-2 provide the parts outside the CDR3, is KAGVTQTPRYLIKTRGQQVTLSCSPISGHRSVSWYQQTPGQGLQFLFEYFSETQRNKGNFPGRFSGRQFSNSRSEMNVSTLELGDSALYLCASSLGRNTGELFFGEGSRLTVL.

This clone was detected only a few times. This sequence joins TRBV7-9 and TRBJ2-7; no firm D call. CDR3 length: 13 amino acids. Germline CDR1 reads SEHNR; CDR2 reads FQNEAQ (reference sequence). Deletions cut 7 bases from V and 1 base from J, with 11 bases between. CDR3 in DNA: TGTGCCAGCAACTTCGAGGTTTCCTACGAGCAGTACTTC. It specifies CASNFEVSYEQYF.

This clone showed up just a few times. The rearrangement uses TRBV29-1 and TRBJ2-1; 9 positions agree with TRBD2. Germline V CDR1 and CDR2: SQVTM, ANQGSEA. Germline trimming cut 4 bases from V and 0 bases from J; bases unmatched to any gene: 7. This CDR3 has 16 residues. The DNA of the CDR3 is TGCAGCGTTGTAGCGGGGGACCCGAGCTCCTACAATGAGCAGTTCTTC. Its protein is CSVVAGDPSSYNEQFF.

The V and J genes are TRBV5-6 and TRBJ2-3; 8 nucleotides match TRBD2. The trim removed 3 bases at V and 4 bases at J, leaving 7 bases unmatched. Germline V CDR1 and CDR2: SGHDT, YYEEEE. The CDR3 extends over 15 amino acids. CDR3 protein: CASSWGLDNADTQYF. DNA of the CDR3: TGTGCCAGCAGCTGGGGACTAGATAACGCAGATACGCAGTATTTT.

This clone was observed a handful of times. The CDR3 reads CASSPDRNQPQHF. CDR3 bases: TGTGCCAGCAGCCCCGATAGGAATCAGCCCCAGCATTTT. The chain recombines TRBV14 with TRBJ1-5; D ambiguous. Germline CDR1 and CDR2: SGHDN and FVKESK. This CDR3 has 13 residues. Trimming shortened V by 4 bases and J by 4 bases, and 8 bases separated the two germline ends.

The genes are TRBV6-6 and TRBJ2-7; D is possibly TRBD1 (5 bases). The length of the CDR3 is 14 residues. The V end was cut by 0 bases, the J end by 4 bases, with 10 bases between. CDR1 and CDR2 from the germline V gene are MNHNY and SVGAGI (reference sequence). DNA for the CDR3: TGTGCCAGCAGTTACTCGGGGCAGAAGTACGAGCAGTACTTC. As protein: CASSYSGQKYEQYF.

This chain links TRBV19 with TRBJ2-2; 9 bases align to TRBD2. The CDR3 contains 16 residues. CDR1 is LNHDA, CDR2 SQIVND, per germline (reference sequence). Trimming cost V 10 bases and J 4 bases; bases outside gene matches: 13. The CDR3 is CATSTQRGAITGELFF. Written as DNA, the CDR3 is TGTGCCACCTCCACCCAGCGGGGGGCCATCACCGGGGAGCTGTTTTTT. Supplemented by reference TRBV19 and TRBJ2-2, the full variable domain reads DGGITQSPKYLFRKEGQNVTLSCEQNLNHDAMYWYRQDPGQGLRLIYYSQIVNDFQKGDIAEGYSVSREKKESFPLTVTSAQKNPTAFYLCATSTQRGAITGELFFGEGSRLTVL.

This chain uses TRBV19 with TRBJ2-2; tentatively, D is TRBD1 or TRBD2 (5 bases each). CDR3 size: 13 residues. V gave up 2 bases and J gave up 6 bases, with 7 bases separating them. The germline CDR1 and CDR2 sequences are LNHDA and SQIVND (reference sequence). The CDR3 region has the DNA TGTGCCAGTAGTATATCGGGACCCGGGGAGCTGTTTTTT. Amino acid sequence: CASSISGPGELFF.

This clone has a handful of counts. The rearrangement uses TRBV4-2 and TRBJ1-2; D unresolved. Germline CDR1 LGHNA, CDR2 YNFKEQ. The CDR3 covers 13 residues. V was cut by 0 bases and J by 8 bases, with 10 bases left in between. CDR3: CASSQDLVEGYTF. CDR3 nucleotides: TGTGCCAGCAGCCAAGACCTGGTCGAGGGCTACACCTTC.

This rearrangement joins TRBV6-5 to TRBJ2-3, with D maybe TRBD2 (7 bases). V was pared by 4 bases and J by 6 bases, with 17 bases between. There are 15 residues in the CDR3. Germline loops: CDR1 MNHEY, CDR2 SVGAGI. CDR3 sequence reads: CASSWRGGGVDTQYF. The DNA for the CDR3 is TGTGCCAGCAGTTGGCGCGGGGGCGGAGTGGATACGCAGTATTTT.

This clone was seen a few times. The genes are TRBV30 and TRBJ2-3; D remains ambiguous. V lost 4 bases to trimming and J lost 4 bases, with 6 bases between them. The CDR3 runs to 11 residues. The germline CDR1 and CDR2 sequences are GTSNPN and SVGIG (reference sequence). The CDR3 loop reads CAWTIADTQYF. In DNA form, the CDR3 reads TGTGCCTGGACCATCGCAGATACGCAGTATTTT.

CDR3 amino acids: CASSQQGYNEQFF. For the CDR3, the DNA is TGTGCCAGTAGTCAACAGGGTTACAATGAGCAGTTCTTC. The chain combines TRBV19 with TRBJ2-1; perhaps TRBD1 as D (6 bases). From germline, CDR1 is LNHDA and CDR2 SQIVND (reference sequence). CDR3 length: 13 residues. V lost 5 bases to trimming and J lost 4 bases, with 9 bases between them.

This clone was seen a few times. The rearrangement uses TRBV6-5 and TRBJ1-1; unclear D gene. V was trimmed by 0 bases and J by 4 bases, leaving 12 bases between them. CDR3 size: 15 residues. Germline CDR1 MNHEY, CDR2 SVGAGI. In nucleotides, the CDR3 is TGTGCCAGCAGTTACTCCTGGGATGAGGGCACTGAAGCTTTCTTT. This encodes CASSYSWDEGTEAFF.

This clone has just a few counts. V usage is TRBV18 and J usage is TRBJ2-5, with a weak D call TRBD2 (6 bases). Germline values: CDR1 KGHSH, CDR2 LQKENI. Trimming took 5 bases from V and 4 from J, leaving 11 bases between them. This CDR3 region has 13 residues. CDR3 residues: CASSSGGGETQYF. The DNA of the CDR3 is TGTGCCAGCTCATCCGGGGGTGGAGAGACCCAGTACTTC. Full variable domain (outside the CDR3, taken from reference TRBV18 and TRBJ2-5): NAGVMQNPRHLVRRRGQEARLRCSPMKGHSHVYWYRQLPEEGLKFMVYLQKENIIDESGMPKERFSAEFPKEGPSILRIQQVVRGDSAAYFCASSSGGGETQYFGPGTRLLVL.

This clone was counted a few times. The rearrangement links TRBV7-6 to TRBJ1-1; no definite D call. CDR1 and CDR2 (germline): SGHVS, FNYEAQ. V was shortened by 8 bases and J by 5 bases, with 18 bases between the two germline ends. The CDR3 runs to 14 residues. The CDR3 DNA sequence: TGTGCCAGCGCTGATCCTCTTAGGAGGACTGAAGCTTTCTTT. Amino acid sequence: CASADPLRRTEAFF. Together with reference TRBV7-6 and TRBJ1-1, the CDR3 gives the full variable domain: GAGVSQSPRYKVTKRGQDVALRCDPISGHVSLYWYRQALGQGPEFLTYFNYEAQQDKSGLPNDRFSAERPEGSISTLTIQRTEQRDSAMYRCASADPLRRTEAFFGQGTRLTVV.

This clone was observed a few times. The rearrangement joins TRBV19 to TRBJ1-1; D remains ambiguous. CDR1 is LNHDA and CDR2 is SQIVND in the germline V gene (reference sequence). CDR3 length: 16 residues. Trimming took off 0 bases at V and 1 base at J, with 12 bases between the two ends. CDR3 in DNA: TGTGCCAGTAGTATAGATCAAGACTCGGCGAACACTGAAGCTTTCTTT. Translated, it gives CASSIDQDSANTEAFF.

The chain couples TRBV2 to TRBJ1-4; 8 bases are shared with TRBD1. In germline, CDR1 is SNHLY, CDR2 FYNNEI. The CDR3 totals 14 residues. V gave up 10 bases and J gave up 5 bases; unmatched junction bases: 9. The chain's CDR3 is CATNGQGLNEKLFF. CDR3 in DNA: TGTGCCACAAATGGACAGGGACTAAATGAAAAACTGTTTTTT.

Written as DNA, the CDR3 is TGTGCCAGTACTAACAGGGGGCAATACAATGAGCAGTTCTTC. Encoded protein: CASTNRGQYNEQFF. This chain connects TRBV11-2 to TRBJ2-1, with TRBD1 identical over 9 bases. J gave up 4 bases and V 9 bases, and 7 bases lay outside the gene matches. This CDR3 has 14 residues. Germline V gene data show CDR1 as SGHAT and CDR2 as FQNNGV.

J is TRBJ2-7 and V is TRBV6-6; no definite D call. CDR3 length: 13 amino acids. The V gene's germline CDR1 is MNHNY and CDR2 SVGAGI (reference sequence). V was cut by 4 bases and J by 3 bases, with 10 bases left in between. The chain's CDR3 is CASSLNTLYEQYF. The CDR3 bases are TGTGCCAGCAGTTTGAACACACTCTACGAGCAGTACTTC.

There are a few counts of this clone. Different DNA sequences within this sample yield the same CDR3. The J gene is TRBJ2-5, the V gene TRBV29-1; 8 nucleotides agree with TRBD1. The V segment lost 4 bases and the J segment 5 bases; nucleotides outside the gene matches: 6. The germline V gene encodes CDR1 SQVTM and CDR2 ANQGSEA. The CDR3 has 13 residues. CDR3 protein: CSVAQGAGETQYF. DNA of the CDR3: TGCAGCGTTGCCCAGGGGGCTGGGGAGACCCAGTACTTC.

The V gene is TRBV13, the J gene TRBJ1-6; TRBD1 aligns across 8 bases. Germline loops: CDR1 PRHDT, CDR2 FYEKMQ (reference sequence). This CDR3 region has 15 residues. Trimming took 0 bases from V and 7 from J; bases not matched to a gene: 2. CDR3 bases: TGTGCCAGCAGCTTAGGGGACAGGGAGAATTCACCCCTCCACTTT. Protein sequence: CASSLGDRENSPLHF.

This clone has only one observation. The genes are TRBV6-4 and TRBJ1-6; 12 bases agree with TRBD1. Germline V CDR1 and CDR2: MRHNA, SNTAGT. V shed 1 base, J shed 8 bases, and the junction held 6 bases outside the gene matches. The CDR3 extends over 17 amino acids. The CDR3 spells CASSDWDRGLVDSPLHF. CDR3 bases: TGTGCCAGCAGTGACTGGGACAGGGGGCTAGTTGATTCACCCCTCCACTTT.

This chain connects TRBV7-2 to TRBJ1-4; no clear D gene. CDR1 SGHTA and CDR2 FQGNSA come from the germline V gene. Trimming took 8 bases from V and 6 from J, leaving 10 bases between them. CDR3 length equals 12 residues. The CDR3 loop is CASEGGDEKLFF. DNA of the CDR3: TGTGCCAGCGAGGGTGGGGATGAAAAACTGTTTTTT.

On this clone itself: This sample also contains other DNA sequences that code for the same CDR3. The chain links TRBV20-1 to TRBJ2-3; D unresolved. Per the germline V gene, CDR1 is DFQATT and CDR2 is SNEGSKA (reference sequence). The CDR3 loop spans 11 amino acids. The V end was cut by 2 bases, the J end by 1 base, with 1 base between. The CDR3 DNA reads as TGCAGTGCTAGACGCACAGATACGCAGTATTTT. This gives the protein CSARRTDTQYF.

This chain uses TRBV7-2 with TRBJ1-2; D unresolved. V lost 5 bases, J lost 2 bases, and 6 bases lay in between. This CDR3 contains 12 residues. Germline V gene data show CDR1 as SGHTA and CDR2 as FQGNSA. DNA for the CDR3: TGTGCCAGCAGCCCCTCGAACTATGGCTACACCTTC. It codes for CASSPSNYGYTF.

The chain combines TRBV27 with TRBJ2-3; D unresolved. Germline lookup yields CDR1 MNHEY and CDR2 SMNVEV (reference sequence). The CDR3 runs to 13 residues. V gave up 7 bases and J gave up 0 bases, with 8 bases separating them. The CDR3 DNA sequence: TGTGCCAGCATGTGGGCCAGCACAGATACGCAGTATTTT. This gives the protein CASMWASTDTQYF.

Only a few counts were recorded for this clone. This chain links TRBV9 with TRBJ2-3, with a weak D call TRBD2 (7 bases). The germline CDR1 and CDR2 sequences are SGDLS and YYNGEE. V was cut by 0 bases and J by 0 bases, with 11 bases left in between. The CDR3 loop spans 16 amino acids. The CDR3 region is CASSVEAGASTDTQYF. The CDR3, as DNA: TGTGCCAGCAGCGTAGAGGCGGGGGCTAGCACAGATACGCAGTATTTT.

This rearrangement joins TRBV5-1 to TRBJ2-5; D call uncertain. From germline, CDR1 is SGHRS and CDR2 YFSETQ. With 4 bases removed from V and 2 bases from J, the gap between germline ends came to 12 bases. The CDR3 length is 14 residues. Here the CDR3 DNA reads TGCGCCAGCAGCGCACACCAAGCGCAAGAGACCCAGTACTTC. Residues: CASSAHQAQETQYF.

This chain uses TRBV6-6 with TRBJ2-1; 11 bases are a match to TRBD2. Germline CDR1 MNHNY, CDR2 SVGAGI (reference sequence). V dropped 8 bases and J dropped 6; count of bases not matched to a gene: 9. The CDR3 is 15 residues long. This CDR3 is CASHPTSGGRNEQFF. The CDR3 bases are TGTGCCAGCCATCCCACTAGCGGGGGCCGCAATGAGCAGTTCTTC.

The chain carries TRBV5-4 and TRBJ1-5, with a possible D match to TRBD1 (5 bases). The V and J ends lost 0 bases and 2 bases respectively, with 6 bases between them. Germline loops: CDR1 SGHNT, CDR2 YYREEE (reference sequence). The CDR3 consists of 14 residues. CDR3 amino acids: CASSLEGRNQPQHF. The CDR3 DNA reads as TGTGCCAGCAGCTTGGAGGGGCGCAATCAGCCCCAGCATTTT.

The chain joins TRBV29-1 to TRBJ1-1, with D maybe TRBD1 (6 bases). V was clipped by 7 bases and J by 1 base, with 13 bases between them. The CDR3 is 13 residues long. The germline V gene encodes CDR1 SQVTM and CDR2 ANQGSEA. CDR3 DNA sequence: TGCAGCGCCCGAAGGGGGGAGAACACTGAAGCTTTCTTT. This sequence encodes CSARRGENTEAFF.